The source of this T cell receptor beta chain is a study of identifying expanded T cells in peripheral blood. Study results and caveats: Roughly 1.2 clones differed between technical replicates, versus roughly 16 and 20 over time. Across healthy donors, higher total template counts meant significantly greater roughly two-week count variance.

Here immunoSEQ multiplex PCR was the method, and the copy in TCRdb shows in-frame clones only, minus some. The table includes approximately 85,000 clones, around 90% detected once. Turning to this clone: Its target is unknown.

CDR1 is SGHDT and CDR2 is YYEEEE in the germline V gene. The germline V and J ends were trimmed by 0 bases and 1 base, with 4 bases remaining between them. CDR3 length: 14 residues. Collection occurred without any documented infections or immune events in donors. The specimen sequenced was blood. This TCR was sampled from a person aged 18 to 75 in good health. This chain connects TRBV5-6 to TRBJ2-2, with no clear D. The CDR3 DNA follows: TGTGCCAGCAGCTTGGGCCGGAACACCGGGGAGCTGTTTTTT. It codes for CASSLGRNTGELFF.